Following are 11 T cell receptor beta chains from one sample sequenced in a study of T cell repertoires in ileal Crohn's disease. The data were produced by immunoSEQ multiplex PCR, yet TCRdb's version contains in-frame clones alone and is incomplete. The sample includes roughly 3,700 clones, around two thirds seen only once; the top ten take about 6.9%. Sequencing was carried out using ileal tissue. These TCRs come from an adult with Crohn's disease.

This clone was seen a single time. The V and J genes are TRBV30 and TRBJ1-1; a possible D gene is TRBD1 (6 bases). V gave up 3 bases and J gave up 8 bases, with 13 bases separating them. The CDR3 is 12 residues long. Germline V gene data show CDR1 as GTSNPN and CDR2 as SVGIG (reference sequence). CDR3 sequence: CAWRRTGTEAFF. The CDR3, as DNA: TGTGCCTGGAGGAGAACCGGGACAGAAGCTTTCTTT.

This clone was recorded only once. The rearrangement uses TRBV7-6 and TRBJ2-7, with a weak D call TRBD1 (6 bases). CDR1 and CDR2 from the germline V gene are SGHVS and FNYEAQ. V was clipped by 2 bases and J by 6 bases, with 23 bases between them. The length of the CDR3 is 17 residues. The CDR3, as DNA: TGTGCCAGCAGCTTACCCCAGGGGTACAGGGCATCGAGCGAGCAGTACTTC. Its translation is CASSLPQGYRASSEQYF.

This clone has only a few counts. The chain links TRBV5-1 to TRBJ1-2; D is unresolved. This CDR3 region has 13 residues. The V end was cut by 2 bases, the J end by 7 bases, with 12 bases between. In germline, CDR1 is SGHRS, CDR2 YFSETQ. The CDR3 sequence: CASSFDKPGGYTF. In DNA form, the CDR3 reads TGCGCCAGCAGCTTTGACAAACCAGGTGGCTACACCTTC.

This clone has a handful of counts. The V and J genes are TRBV19 and TRBJ2-7; D is perhaps TRBD1 (5 bases). The CDR3 runs to 13 residues. Germline-derived CDR1 and CDR2 are LNHDA and SQIVND (reference sequence). V was clipped by 5 bases and J by 3 bases, with 11 bases between them. In nucleotides, the CDR3 is TGTGCCAGTAGTGAAAGAGGACACTACGAGCAGTACTTC. Translation gives CASSERGHYEQYF.

The chain is built from TRBV2 and TRBJ1-2; D not certain. The CDR3 extends over 14 amino acids. V shed 4 bases and J shed 1 base, with 10 bases lying between them. Looked up from germline, CDR1 is SNHLY and CDR2 is FYNNEI. CDR3 sequence: CASSATIVNYGYTF. CDR3 nucleotide sequence: TGTGCCAGCAGTGCGACAATCGTTAACTATGGCTACACCTTC.

V is TRBV27 and J is TRBJ1-1; D is uncertain. Trimming left V 2 bases short and J 1 base short, with 14 bases between. Germline-derived CDR1 and CDR2 are MNHEY and SMNVEV (reference sequence). The CDR3 runs to 16 residues. The CDR3 is CASSLQDPGRNTEAFF. The CDR3 DNA reads as TGTGCCAGCAGTTTACAGGACCCCGGGAGGAACACTGAAGCTTTCTTT.

By its share, this clone is large. The V gene is TRBV27, the J gene TRBJ1-5; D may be TRBD1 (6 bases). The CDR3 totals 15 residues. Trimming left V 5 bases short and J 1 base short, with 12 bases between. The germline CDR1 and CDR2 sequences are MNHEY and SMNVEV (reference sequence). For the CDR3, the DNA is TGTGCCAGCAGTCCTCAGACAGGCAGCAATCAGCCCCAGCATTTT. It yields the protein CASSPQTGSNQPQHF.

The V gene is TRBV4-1, the J gene TRBJ2-3; TRBD2 agrees at 9 bases. V lost 5 bases to trimming and J lost 2 bases; unmatched junction nucleotides: 11. The germline V gene encodes CDR1 MGHRA and CDR2 YSYEKL. This CDR3 is built from 17 residues. The CDR3 nucleotides are TGCGCCAGCAGCTACACATACAGCGGGGGGACCACAGATACGCAGTATTTT. Its translation is CASSYTYSGGTTDTQYF.

V gene TRBV9 combines with J gene TRBJ2-7; 8 nucleotides match TRBD2. Germline V gene data show CDR1 as SGDLS and CDR2 as YYNGEE. V lost 4 bases and J lost 3; bases outside the gene matches: 9. The CDR3 runs 15 residues. CDR3 loop: CASSPRGGPFYEQYF. In DNA, the CDR3 is TGTGCCAGCAGCCCTCGCGGGGGGCCCTTCTACGAGCAGTACTTC.

The genes are TRBV6-1 and TRBJ1-2; 9 nucleotides align to TRBD1. The CDR3 runs to 15 residues. J was trimmed by 6 bases and V by 6 bases; bases with no gene match: 11. Germline V lookup: CDR1 MNHNS, CDR2 SASEGT. In nucleotides, the CDR3 is TGTGCCAGCAGGGCGATTCCGGGACAGGGAGATGGCTACACCTTC. Amino acid sequence: CASRAIPGQGDGYTF.

The CDR3 loop is CASSQDGGQGFSPLHF. For the CDR3, the DNA is TGCGCCAGCAGCCAAGATGGAGGACAGGGCTTTTCACCCCTCCACTTT. J is TRBJ1-6 and V is TRBV4-3; 8 nucleotides line up with TRBD1. The CDR3 is made up of 16 amino acids. The V gene end was trimmed by 0 bases and the J gene end by 9 bases; junction bases not matched to a gene: 7. CDR1 LGHNA and CDR2 YSLEER come from the germline V gene.